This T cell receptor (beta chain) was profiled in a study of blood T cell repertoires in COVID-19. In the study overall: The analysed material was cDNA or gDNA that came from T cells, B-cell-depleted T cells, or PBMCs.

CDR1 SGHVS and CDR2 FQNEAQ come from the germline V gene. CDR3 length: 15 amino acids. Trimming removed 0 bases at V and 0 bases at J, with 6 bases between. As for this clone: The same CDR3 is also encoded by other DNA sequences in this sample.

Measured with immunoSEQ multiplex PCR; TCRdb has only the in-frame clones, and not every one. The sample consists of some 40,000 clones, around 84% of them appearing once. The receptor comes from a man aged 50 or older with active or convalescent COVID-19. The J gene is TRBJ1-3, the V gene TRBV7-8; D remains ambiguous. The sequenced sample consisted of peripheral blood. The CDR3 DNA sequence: TGTGCCAGCAGCTTAGCCGCGGACTCTGGAAACACCATATATTTT. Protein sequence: CASSLAADSGNTIYF.